The 21 T cell receptor beta chains reported below all come from one sample, sequenced in a study of metastatic and nonmetastatic thyroid tumors. Treatment of any kind had been given to no patient before thyroid surgery. With MiXCR, TCRdb called clones anew from the PCR reads. This sample carries approximately 8,000 clones, 20% to 25% of them seen once, and the ten largest clones take roughly 28%. Sequencing was done on a sample of tumor tissue. The receptors shown here come from a female donor with papillary thyroid cancer or a benign thyroid nodule (not recorded which). Some clones in this sample may be carry-over from other donors' samples.

This clone has ten or more counts. In DNA form, the CDR3 reads TGCAGTGCTAGACCGCTAGCGGGAGTCAATGAGCAGTTCTTC. Its translation: CSARPLAGVNEQFF. The chain is built from TRBV20-1 and TRBJ2-1, with 10 positions matching TRBD2. The CDR3 consists of 14 residues. Germline-derived CDR1 and CDR2 are DFQATT and SNEGSKA (reference sequence). Trimming cost V 2 bases and J 6 bases; bases outside gene matches: 4.

The chain has TRBV12-3 or TRBV12-4 and TRBJ2-3; 15 bases align to TRBD2. V lost 5 bases and J lost 6; bases outside the gene matches: 6. This CDR3 contains 16 residues. The CDR3 loop is CASSPGLAGGWDTQYF. The CDR3 nucleotides read TGTGCCAGCAGTCCTGGACTAGCGGGGGGGTGGGATACGCAGTATTTT.

The V gene is TRBV2, the J gene TRBJ2-3; the match to TRBD1 covers 9 bases. V trimming: 8 bases; J trimming: 4 bases; junction bases outside the gene matches: 7. There are 14 residues in the CDR3. Germline V gene data show CDR1 as SNHLY and CDR2 as FYNNEI. This chain's CDR3 is CASSWTGAADTQYF. For the CDR3, the DNA is TGTGCCAGCTCGTGGACAGGGGCGGCAGATACGCAGTATTTT.

By share, this clone counts as medium-sized. V usage is TRBV20-1 and J usage is TRBJ2-7; D may be TRBD2 (6 bases). Germline assignment: CDR1 DFQATT and CDR2 SNEGSKA (reference sequence). The CDR3 runs to 14 residues. The V end lost 1 base, the J end lost 0 bases, and 10 bases lay between the germline ends. In nucleotides, the CDR3 is TGCAGTGCTAGAGGGGACGGGGGCTCCTACGAGCAGTACTTC. This codes for CSARGDGGSYEQYF.

This clone was found a few times. This rearrangement joins TRBV6-1 to TRBJ1-2; perhaps TRBD1 as D (5 bases). The CDR3 contains 12 residues. Germline V gives CDR1 MNHNS, CDR2 SASEGT. V gave up 4 bases and J gave up 8 bases, with 11 bases separating them. CDR3 in DNA: TGTGCCAGCAGTGGGCTCAGGGTAGGCTACACCTTC. The encoded protein is CASSGLRVGYTF.

In this sample, this clone is medium-sized. The chain carries TRBV27 and TRBJ2-7; D ambiguous. V lost 6 bases to trimming and J lost 2 bases, with 14 bases between them. This CDR3 region has 14 residues. Germline lookup yields CDR1 MNHEY and CDR2 SMNVEV (reference sequence). The DNA for the CDR3 is TGTGCCAGCAGCTTCCTGGCGGATGCCTACGAGCAGTACTTC. This gives the protein CASSFLADAYEQYF.

This clone was seen repeatedly, ten times or more. The genes are TRBV7-9 and TRBJ2-5; D might be TRBD1 (6 bases). Germline loops: CDR1 SEHNR, CDR2 FQNEAQ (reference sequence). This CDR3 is built from 14 residues. The germline V and J ends were trimmed by 1 base and 7 bases, with 13 bases remaining between them. In nucleotides, the CDR3 is TGTGCCAGCAGCTTAGGGACAGTCGAAGGGACCCAGTACTTC. Protein: CASSLGTVEGTQYF. Variable domain in full (rest from reference TRBV7-9 and TRBJ2-5): DTGVSQNPRHKITKRGQNVTFRCDPISEHNRLYWYRQTLGQGPEFLTYFQNEAQLEKSRLLSDRFSAERPKGSFSTLEIQRTEQGDSAMYLCASSLGTVEGTQYFGPGTRLLVL.

Concerning this clone itself: This could be a read error, since a much larger clone is one nucleotide away. The chain carries TRBV3-1 and TRBJ2-1, with D unclear. The CDR3 contains 12 residues. V lost 4 bases, J lost 8 bases, and 9 bases lay in between. The germline V gene encodes CDR1 LGHDT and CDR2 YNNKEL (reference sequence). For the CDR3, the DNA is TGTGCCAGCAGCCGATATAAAGATGAGCAGTTCTTC. As protein: CASSRYKDEQFF.

This clone was counted many times. The CDR3 does not end in the conserved phenylalanine or tryptophan, so this is likely a read error. The DNA is omitted, as the CDR3 cannot be located on it reliably, and the CDR3 follows TCRdb's listing. The rearrangement links TRBV5-1 to TRBJ1-2; TRBD1 is taken as the D call from the table, unchecked against the DNA. The CDR3 is made up of 12 amino acids, end residues included. Germline CDR1 is SGHRS and CDR2 is YFSETQ. The CDR3 loop reads CASSLDGASLHI.

This clone is classed as medium-sized. The rearrangement uses TRBV7-2 and TRBJ2-3, with TRBD2 identical over 10 bases. The V gene's germline CDR1 is SGHTA and CDR2 FQGNSA. V lost 5 bases and J lost 4; bases outside the gene matches: 6. This CDR3 contains 15 residues. The DNA of the CDR3 is TGTGCCAGCAGCCGCGGGACTAGCGTCCCAGATACGCAGTATTTT. Its protein is CASSRGTSVPDTQYF.

This chain links TRBV4-3 with TRBJ1-1; 8 nucleotides line up with TRBD1. CDR3 length: 16 residues. Trimming at V came to 0 bases and at J to 6 bases, leaving 9 bases not matched to a gene. Germline V gene sequence: CDR1 LGHNA, CDR2 YSLEER. The DNA for the CDR3 is TGCGCCAGCAGCCAAGACTCAGGGGGCTATAACGCTGAAGCTTTCTTT. Translating it yields CASSQDSGGYNAEAFF.

The table lists this clone with a few counts. The J gene is TRBJ2-7, the V gene TRBV12-3 or TRBV12-4; the D is unclear. Trimming cost V 5 bases and J 2 bases, with 4 bases left between them. The CDR3 is made up of 11 amino acids. CDR3 sequence reads: CASSRAYEQYF. CDR3 coding DNA: TGTGCCAGCAGTCGGGCCTACGAGCAGTACTTC.

This chain links TRBV5-1 with TRBJ2-5; 14 nucleotides match TRBD2. The J call may be in error: the DNA end matches TRBJ2-1 better. CDR1 is SGHRS and CDR2 is YFSETQ in the germline V gene. The CDR3 totals 19 residues. Here the CDR3 reads CASSLAHTTSGRGRNEQFF. DNA of the CDR3: TGCGCCAGCAGCTTGGCCCATACGACTAGCGGGAGGGGAAGAAATGAGCAGTTCTTC.

Many counts were recorded for this clone. The rearrangement uses TRBV27 and TRBJ2-1; D is possibly TRBD1 or TRBD2 (5 bases each). CDR3 length: 18 amino acids. Trimming shortened V by 5 bases and J by 8 bases, and 28 bases separated the two germline ends. CDR1 and CDR2 from the germline V gene are MNHEY and SMNVEV (reference sequence). CDR3 sequence reads: CASSPELGAAGFGYEQFF. The CDR3 DNA is TGTGCCAGCAGTCCCGAACTAGGGGCGGCAGGGTTTGGATATGAGCAGTTCTTC.

This clone is labeled as large (0.1 to 1%). The J gene is TRBJ2-7, the V gene TRBV28; 7 bases line up with TRBD2. Germline CDR1 reads MDHEN; CDR2 reads SYDVKM. The V and J ends lost 3 bases and 4 bases, in that order; junction bases with no gene match: 12. CDR3 length equals 16 residues. CDR3 amino acids: CASSLFGGRGGYEQYF. CDR3 DNA: TGTGCCAGCAGTTTGTTCGGGGGGAGGGGCGGATACGAGCAGTACTTC. The entire variable domain, with the rest obtained from reference TRBV28 and TRBJ2-7, is as follows: DVKVTQSSRYLVKRTGEKVFLECVQDMDHENMFWYRQDPGLGLRLIYFSYDVKMKEKGDIPEGYSVSREKKERFSLILESASTNQTSMYLCASSLFGGRGGYEQYFGPGTRLTVT.

The sample holds many counts of this clone. V gene TRBV9 combines with J gene TRBJ2-2; the match to TRBD2 covers 9 bases. Losses at the gene ends were 1 base for V and 3 bases for J; bases not matched to a gene: 4. CDR3 length equals 16 residues. Germline-derived CDR1 and CDR2 are SGDLS and YYNGEE. In nucleotides, the CDR3 is TGTGCCAGCAGCGTACCTCAGCGGGGGGACACCGGGGAGCTGTTTTTT. Its translation is CASSVPQRGDTGELFF.

The V call is TRBV6-1, the J call TRBJ1-3; D not certain. V dropped 10 bases and J dropped 0 bases, with 4 bases sitting between them. The CDR3 spans 11 residues. Germline V gives CDR1 MNHNS, CDR2 SASEGT. DNA of the CDR3: TGTGCCACCAACTCTGGAAACACCATATATTTT. Encoded protein: CATNSGNTIYF.

This clone was seen at least ten times. V is TRBV7-2 and J is TRBJ2-5; 7 bases agree with TRBD2. The V gene end was trimmed by 5 bases and the J gene end by 1 base; junction bases not matched to a gene: 10. The CDR3 sequence is 16 residues long. Germline CDR1 and CDR2: SGHTA and FQGNSA. CDR3 in DNA: TGTGCCAGCAGCATCGGACTAGGGAGGATCCAAGAGACCCAGTACTTC. Translating it yields CASSIGLGRIQETQYF. Full variable domain (remainder filled in from reference TRBV7-2 and TRBJ2-5): GAGVSQSPSNKVTEKGKDVELRCDPISGHTALYWYRQSLGQGLEFLIYFQGNSAPDKSGLPSDRFSAERTGGSVSTLTIQRTQQEDSAVYLCASSIGLGRIQETQYFGPGTRLLVL.

The chain has TRBV6-1 and TRBJ1-2; TRBD1 is a possible D gene (5 bases). Germline CDR1 is MNHNS and CDR2 is SASEGT. V lost 5 bases to trimming and J lost 0 bases, with 13 bases between them. The CDR3 loop spans 15 amino acids. The CDR3 region is CASSMTVSANYGYTF. The CDR3 nucleotides read TGTGCCAGCAGTATGACAGTCTCAGCTAACTATGGCTACACCTTC.

Points on this clone: The germline gene is not matched at one end of the junction; a read error may be the cause. This chain connects TRBV28 to TRBJ1-1; the D gene is possibly TRBD1 (6 bases). This CDR3 region has 15 residues. Germline CDR1 reads MDHEN; CDR2 reads SYDVKM. In DNA, the CDR3 is TGTGCCAGCAGTTTAGAGGGGCGGGGGGGCACTGAAGCTTCCTTT. Translated: CASSLEGRGGTEASF.

On this clone itself: The same CDR3 arises from other DNA sequences in this sample as well. The rearrangement links TRBV11-2 to TRBJ2-1, with 10 bases matching TRBD2. CDR3 size: 18 residues. V lost 0 bases to trimming and J lost 1 base; unmatched junction nucleotides: 6. Germline CDR1 is SGHAT and CDR2 is FQNNGV. The CDR3 is CASSLELAGRGSYNEQFF. DNA of the CDR3: TGTGCCAGCAGCTTAGAACTAGCGGGGAGGGGGTCCTACAATGAGCAGTTCTTC.